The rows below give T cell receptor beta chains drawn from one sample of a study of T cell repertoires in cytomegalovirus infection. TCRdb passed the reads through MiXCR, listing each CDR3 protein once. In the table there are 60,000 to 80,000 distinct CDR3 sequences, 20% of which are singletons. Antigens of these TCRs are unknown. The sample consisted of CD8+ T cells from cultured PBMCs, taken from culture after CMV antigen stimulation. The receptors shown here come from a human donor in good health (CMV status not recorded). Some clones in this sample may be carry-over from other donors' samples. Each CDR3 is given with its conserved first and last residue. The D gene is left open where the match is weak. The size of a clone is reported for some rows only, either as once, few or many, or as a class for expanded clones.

CDR3aa: CASNSGSPSGNTIYF
CDR3nt: TGTGCCAGCAATTCGGGATCCCCCTCTGGAAACACCATATATTTT
v_gene: TRBV12-3/TRBV12-4
abundance: -
j_gene: TRBJ1-3
d_gene: -

CDR3aa: CASSLGPGGNTEAFF
CDR3nt: TGTGCCAGCAGCTTAGGCCCAGGGGGAAACACTGAAGCTTTCTTT
v_gene: TRBV7-8
abundance: few
j_gene: TRBJ1-1
d_gene: TRBD1

CDR3aa: CATYHPGYERNTEAFF
CDR3nt: TGTGCCACCTACCACCCCGGTTACGAGAGGAACACTGAAGCTTTCTTT
v_gene: TRBV7-2
abundance: few
j_gene: TRBJ1-1
d_gene: -

CDR3aa: CASSQSGGSGANVLTF
CDR3nt: TGCGCCAGCAGTCAATCGGGGGGCTCTGGGGCCAACGTCCTGACTTTC
v_gene: TRBV23-1
abundance: -
j_gene: TRBJ2-6
d_gene: -

CDR3aa: CASSPWVFEQFF
CDR3nt: TGTGCCAGCAGTCCCTGGGTGTTTGAGCAGTTCTTC
v_gene: TRBV6-2/TRBV6-3
abundance: -
j_gene: TRBJ2-1
d_gene: -

CDR3aa: CASSYSKGQLMNTEAFF
CDR3nt: TGTGCCAGCAGTTACTCAAAGGGACAGCTAATGAACACTGAAGCTTTCTTT
v_gene: TRBV6-2/TRBV6-3
abundance: few
j_gene: TRBJ1-1
d_gene: TRBD1

CDR3aa: CASNGGEKRISYEQYF
CDR3nt: TGTGCCAGCAACGGTGGGGAAAAACGGATCTCCTACGAGCAGTACTTC
v_gene: TRBV6-2/TRBV6-3
abundance: -
j_gene: TRBJ2-7
d_gene: -

CDR3aa: CASSLHLRPHPVGYTF
CDR3nt: TGCGCCAGCAGCCTCCACCTCAGGCCCCACCCGGTTGGCTACACCTTC
v_gene: TRBV4-1
abundance: few
j_gene: TRBJ1-2
d_gene: -

CDR3aa: CASSLSLAVQETQYF
CDR3nt: TGTGCCAGCAGCTTGAGCCTAGCGGTCCAAGAGACCCAGTACTTC
v_gene: TRBV5-4
abundance: -
j_gene: TRBJ2-5
d_gene: TRBD2

CDR3aa: CASRSRLAVEETQYF
CDR3nt: TGTGCCAGCAGATCGCGATTAGCGGTGGAAGAGACCCAGTACTTC
v_gene: TRBV7-6
abundance: -
j_gene: TRBJ2-5
d_gene: -

CDR3aa: CAWSVRRGRTDTQYF
CDR3nt: TGTGCCTGGAGTGTAAGGCGGGGACGCACAGATACGCAGTATTTT
v_gene: TRBV30
abundance: -
j_gene: TRBJ2-3
d_gene: -

CDR3aa: CASSTRGSVDWVNEQFF
CDR3nt: TGTGCCAGCAGCACAAGGGGGTCAGTGGACTGGGTCAATGAGCAGTTCTTC
v_gene: TRBV7-2
abundance: many
j_gene: TRBJ2-1
d_gene: -

CDR3aa: CASSGDSNQPQHF
CDR3nt: TGTGCCAGCAGTGGGGACAGTAATCAGCCCCAGCATTTT
v_gene: TRBV27
abundance: -
j_gene: TRBJ1-5
d_gene: TRBD1

CDR3aa: CASRRTGRNSPLHF
CDR3nt: TGTGCCAGCCGTCGGACAGGTCGTAATTCACCCCTCCACTTT
v_gene: TRBV7-2
abundance: -
j_gene: TRBJ1-6
d_gene: TRBD1

CDR3aa: CASSVTGSEAFF
CDR3nt: TGTGCCAGCAGTGTAACAGGGTCTGAAGCTTTCTTT
v_gene: TRBV6-1
abundance: medium-sized
j_gene: TRBJ1-1
d_gene: -

CDR3aa: CASSRDIYSNQPQHF
CDR3nt: TGTGCCAGCAGCCGGGACATCTATAGCAATCAGCCCCAGCATTTT
v_gene: TRBV27
abundance: -
j_gene: TRBJ1-5
d_gene: -

CDR3aa: CASGQDVDLAGAVDTQYF
CDR3nt: TGCGCCAGCGGCCAAGACGTTGATCTAGCGGGGGCGGTAGATACGCAGTATTTT
v_gene: TRBV4-3
abundance: -
j_gene: TRBJ2-3
d_gene: TRBD2

CDR3aa: CASRPTADTEAFF
CDR3nt: TGTGCCAGCAGACCAACCGCTGACACTGAAGCTTTCTTT
v_gene: TRBV7-6
abundance: few
j_gene: TRBJ1-1
d_gene: -

CDR3aa: CASSYSRDAEAFF
CDR3nt: TGTGCCAGCAGTTACTCGAGGGACGCTGAAGCTTTCTTT
v_gene: TRBV6-5
abundance: few
j_gene: TRBJ1-1
d_gene: -

CDR3aa: CASTPGFSGANVLTF
CDR3nt: TGTGCCAGCACCCCAGGATTCTCTGGGGCCAACGTCCTGACTTTC
v_gene: TRBV6-5
abundance: -
j_gene: TRBJ2-6
d_gene: -

CDR3aa: CASSSRTGRYNSPLHF
CDR3nt: TGTGCCAGCAGCTCTCGGACAGGGCGATATAATTCACCCCTCCACTTT
v_gene: TRBV27
abundance: -
j_gene: TRBJ1-6
d_gene: TRBD1

CDR3aa: CASSRQGDEKLFF
CDR3nt: TGTGCCAGCAGTCGACAGGGGGATGAAAAACTGTTTTTT
v_gene: TRBV12-3/TRBV12-4
abundance: few
j_gene: TRBJ1-4
d_gene: TRBD1

CDR3aa: CASSHREEPTGELFF
CDR3nt: TGTGCCAGCAGCCATCGCGAGGAGCCCACCGGGGAGCTGTTTTTT
v_gene: TRBV7-9
abundance: few
j_gene: TRBJ2-2
d_gene: -

CDR3aa: CASGGPTDTQYF
CDR3nt: TGTGCCAGCGGGGGGCCCACAGATACGCAGTATTTT
v_gene: TRBV7-2
abundance: -
j_gene: TRBJ2-3
d_gene: -

CDR3aa: CSAWLPGANVLTF
CDR3nt: TGCAGTGCTTGGCTTCCCGGGGCCAACGTCCTGACTTTC
v_gene: TRBV20-1
abundance: once
j_gene: TRBJ2-6
d_gene: -

CDR3aa: CASRTGDEKLFF
CDR3nt: TGTGCCAGCAGAACAGGGGATGAAAAACTGTTTTTT
v_gene: TRBV7-9
abundance: -
j_gene: TRBJ1-4
d_gene: TRBD1

CDR3aa: CASSAGTVTQETQYF
CDR3nt: TGTGCCAGCAGCGCCGGGACGGTCACTCAAGAGACCCAGTACTTC
v_gene: TRBV9
abundance: few
j_gene: TRBJ2-5
d_gene: -

CDR3aa: CASSPRDRALPYNEQFF
CDR3nt: TGTGCCAGCAGCCCCCGGGACAGGGCATTACCGTACAATGAGCAGTTCTTC
v_gene: TRBV7-9
abundance: -
j_gene: TRBJ2-1
d_gene: TRBD1

CDR3aa: CASSFFDGGTEAFF
CDR3nt: TGTGCCAGCAGCTTTTTCGATGGGGGCACTGAAGCTTTCTTT
v_gene: TRBV7-9
abundance: -
j_gene: TRBJ1-1
d_gene: -

CDR3aa: CASSPVWGASTDTQYF
CDR3nt: TGTGCCAGCAGCCCCGTCTGGGGGGCAAGCACAGATACGCAGTATTTT
v_gene: TRBV7-9
abundance: -
j_gene: TRBJ2-3
d_gene: -

CDR3aa: CASSLQGARFSPLHF
CDR3nt: TGTGCCAGCAGTTTACAGGGGGCGCGTTTCTCACCCCTCCACTTT
v_gene: TRBV12-3/TRBV12-4
abundance: few
j_gene: TRBJ1-6
d_gene: TRBD1

CDR3aa: CASSEERGPWTDTQYF
CDR3nt: TGTGCCAGCAGTGAGGAAAGGGGACCTTGGACAGATACGCAGTATTTT
v_gene: TRBV2
abundance: -
j_gene: TRBJ2-3
d_gene: -

CDR3aa: CSARDKDRGRNQPQHF
CDR3nt: TGCAGTGCTAGAGATAAGGACAGGGGCCGCAATCAGCCCCAGCATTTT
v_gene: TRBV20-1
abundance: many
j_gene: TRBJ1-5
d_gene: TRBD1

CDR3aa: CASSLAASNYGYTF
CDR3nt: TGTGCCAGCAGCTTAGCGGCTTCTAACTATGGCTACACCTTC
v_gene: TRBV7-2
abundance: -
j_gene: TRBJ1-2
d_gene: -

CDR3aa: CASRWLDRGRAYEQYF
CDR3nt: TGTGCCAGCAGATGGCTTGACAGGGGGCGAGCCTACGAGCAGTACTTC
v_gene: TRBV28
abundance: -
j_gene: TRBJ2-7
d_gene: TRBD1

CDR3aa: CASSFLAQSYEQYF
CDR3nt: TGTGCCAGCAGCTTTTTAGCGCAGTCCTACGAGCAGTACTTC
v_gene: TRBV7-6
abundance: few
j_gene: TRBJ2-7
d_gene: -

CDR3aa: CASYNFNTEAFF
CDR3nt: TGTGCCAGTTACAATTTTAACACTGAAGCTTTCTTT
v_gene: TRBV6-6
abundance: few
j_gene: TRBJ1-1
d_gene: -

CDR3aa: CASSSPRTGQRGYTF
CDR3nt: TGTGCCAGCAGTTCTCCCCGGACGGGACAACGAGGCTACACCTTC
v_gene: TRBV6-5
abundance: -
j_gene: TRBJ1-2
d_gene: -

CDR3aa: CASSSPDRASYEQYF
CDR3nt: TGTGCCAGCAGTTCCCCGGACAGGGCTTCCTACGAGCAGTACTTC
v_gene: TRBV27
abundance: few
j_gene: TRBJ2-7
d_gene: TRBD1

CDR3aa: CAISESIGDNSPLHF
CDR3nt: TGTGCCATCAGTGAGTCGATAGGAGATAATTCACCCCTCCACTTT
v_gene: TRBV10-3
abundance: few
j_gene: TRBJ1-6
d_gene: -

CDR3aa: CASSPTAGNQPQHF
CDR3nt: TGTGCCAGCAGTCCCACCGCGGGGAATCAGCCCCAGCATTTT
v_gene: TRBV6-2/TRBV6-3
abundance: -
j_gene: TRBJ1-5
d_gene: -

CDR3aa: CASSLGWGGMGTEAFF
CDR3nt: TGTGCCAGCAGCTTAGGATGGGGGGGAATGGGGACTGAAGCTTTCTTT
v_gene: TRBV7-8
abundance: few
j_gene: TRBJ1-1
d_gene: -

CDR3aa: CASSLEDVAGDPTDTQYF
CDR3nt: TGTGCCAGCAGCTTAGAAGACGTAGCGGGGGACCCCACAGATACGCAGTATTTT
v_gene: TRBV7-2
abundance: -
j_gene: TRBJ2-3
d_gene: TRBD2

CDR3aa: CASSLKGRTGDGYTEAFF
CDR3nt: TGTGCCAGCAGCCTAAAAGGGAGGACAGGGGATGGCTACACTGAAGCTTTCTTT
v_gene: TRBV7-2
abundance: few
j_gene: TRBJ1-1
d_gene: TRBD1

CDR3aa: CASSFGTGNRDEQFF
CDR3nt: TGTGCCAGCAGTTTCGGGACAGGGAATCGCGATGAGCAGTTCTTC
v_gene: TRBV12-3/TRBV12-4
abundance: few
j_gene: TRBJ2-1
d_gene: TRBD1

CDR3aa: CASTLLYRDNEQFF
CDR3nt: TGTGCCAGCACCTTGCTTTACAGAGACAATGAGCAGTTCTTC
v_gene: TRBV12-3/TRBV12-4
abundance: -
j_gene: TRBJ2-1
d_gene: -

CDR3aa: CASSLGGLAGYNEQFF
CDR3nt: TGTGCCAGCAGCTTAGGTGGGCTAGCGGGCTACAATGAGCAGTTCTTC
v_gene: TRBV11-2
abundance: -
j_gene: TRBJ2-1
d_gene: TRBD2

CDR3aa: CASLGGAQEGETQYF
CDR3nt: TGTGCCAGCCTCGGAGGGGCGCAGGAGGGGGAGACCCAGTACTTC
v_gene: TRBV7-8
abundance: few
j_gene: TRBJ2-5
d_gene: -